This TCR beta chain derives from a study of blood T cell repertoires in COVID-19. Study in general: COVID-19 samples from acute and convalescent phases originated in the United States, Italy and Spain.

Sequencing used immunoSEQ multiplex PCR; TCRdb keeps in-frame clones, though not all of them. The data contain 270,000 or so clones, under 90% of them singletons. This clone has only one observation. Trimming cost V 2 bases and J 4 bases, with 15 bases left between them. The germline V gene has CDR1 SGHRS and CDR2 YFSETQ. The CDR3 is 15 residues long. This TCR was recovered from a woman under 30 with acute or convalescent COVID-19. V usage is TRBV5-1 and J usage is TRBJ1-1; D is ambiguous. The sample was peripheral blood. The CDR3 coding sequence is TGCGCCAGCAGCTTACAACTCTTGACAAGCACTGAAGCTTTCTTT. Protein: CASSLQLLTSTEAFF.